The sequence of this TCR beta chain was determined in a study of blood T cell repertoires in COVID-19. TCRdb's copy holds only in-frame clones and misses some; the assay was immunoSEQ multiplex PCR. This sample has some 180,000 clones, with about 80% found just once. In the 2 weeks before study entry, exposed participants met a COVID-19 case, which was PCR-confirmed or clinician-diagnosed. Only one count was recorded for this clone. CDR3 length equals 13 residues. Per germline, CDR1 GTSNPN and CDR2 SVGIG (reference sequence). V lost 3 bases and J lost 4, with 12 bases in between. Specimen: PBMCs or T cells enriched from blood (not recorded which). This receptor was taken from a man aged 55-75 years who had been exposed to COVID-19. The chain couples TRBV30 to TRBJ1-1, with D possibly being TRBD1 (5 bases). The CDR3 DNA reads TGTGCCTGGAGGAGAGTGGGGGGCACTGAAGCTTTCTTT. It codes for CAWRRVGGTEAFF.